The 30 T cell receptor beta chains below all came from one sample that was sequenced in a study of patients and donors after allogeneic stem cell transplantation (dated by TCRdb to the early 2020s). Library generation was performed with RT-PCR. Sequencer: NextSeq 550. The public reads were reprocessed in TCRdb via fastp at Q25 and MiXCR, keeping in-frame beta chains. Rows are combined by CDR3 protein, so each entry shows the most common genes and DNA. The sample includes more than 850,000 distinct CDR3 sequences, with 15% to 20% observed a single time. In total, the top ten clones hold about 6% of the sample. Material: blood, either unsorted or a sorted T cell fraction (not recorded which). These receptors were collected from a human donor who was either an allogeneic HSCT recipient or a stem cell or donor lymphocyte infusion donor (not recorded which). It is not recorded whose cells these are; they may come from a transplant donor.

This rearrangement joins TRBV7-9 to TRBJ1-2; D possibly corresponds to TRBD1 (5 bases). The germline V and J ends were trimmed by 7 bases and 4 bases, with 16 bases remaining between them. Germline V gives CDR1 SEHNR, CDR2 FQNEAQ (reference sequence). The length of the CDR3 is 14 residues. For the CDR3, the DNA is TGTGCCAGCACCCCCGCCGGCAGGGTCTATGGCTACACCTTC. It specifies CASTPAGRVYGYTF.

The chain is built from TRBV29-1 and TRBJ2-3; TRBD2 matches 7 bases. J gave up 0 bases and V 6 bases, and 6 bases lay outside the gene matches. Germline-derived CDR1 and CDR2 are SQVTM and ANQGSEA. The length of the CDR3 is 14 residues. The CDR3 bases are TGCAGCGTATCTAGCGGTTCTAGCACAGATACGCAGTATTTT. Residues: CSVSSGSSTDTQYF.

This rearrangement joins TRBV9 to TRBJ2-1; 8 bases align to TRBD1. Germline CDR1 reads SGDLS; CDR2 reads YYNGEE. After removal of 0 bases from V and 7 bases from J, the junction contained 6 bases not matched to a gene. The length of the CDR3 is 15 residues. The CDR3 sequence is CASSVVTGAGNEQFF. The CDR3 region has the DNA TGTGCCAGCAGCGTAGTGACAGGGGCTGGGAATGAGCAGTTCTTC. The full variable domain, in which reference TRBV9 and TRBJ2-1 provide the parts outside the CDR3, is DSGVTQTPKHLITATGQRVTLRCSPRSGDLSVYWYQQSLDQGLQFLIQYYNGEERAKGNILERFSAQQFPDLHSELNLSSLELGDSALYFCASSVVTGAGNEQFFGPGTRLTVL.

The sample holds many counts of this clonotype. The J gene is TRBJ1-5, the V gene TRBV20-1; D not resolved. The V gene lost 0 bases and the J gene lost 1 base, with 1 base spanning the gap. The CDR3 has 12 amino acids. CDR1 and CDR2 (germline): DFQATT, SNEGSKA (reference sequence). This CDR3 reads CSARESNQPQHF. For the CDR3, the DNA is TGCAGTGCTAGAGAAAGCAATCAGCCCCAGCATTTT.

The sample holds many counts of this clonotype. The V call is TRBV12-3 or TRBV12-4, the J call TRBJ1-5; D is unresolved. The CDR3 totals 15 residues. Trimming shortened V by 3 bases and J by 0 bases, and 9 bases separated the two germline ends. This CDR3 reads CASSFQAYSNQPQHF. CDR3 sequence (DNA): TGTGCCAGCAGTTTTCAGGCCTATAGCAATCAGCCCCAGCATTTT.

There are many counts of this clonotype. One end of the junction is discordant with germline, which a read error may explain. The chain carries TRBV20-1 and TRBJ1-2; possibly TRBD1 for D (5 bases). Germline-derived CDR1 and CDR2 are DFQATT and SNEGSKA (reference sequence). The CDR3 totals 11 residues. CDR3 sequence (DNA): TGCAGTGCTAGAGTTCAGTGGCTAGACAGCTTC. Amino acids: CSARVQWLDSF.

This chain connects TRBV5-5 to TRBJ2-1; no definite D call. Trimming left V 4 bases short and J 1 base short, with 15 bases between. The V gene's germline CDR1 is SGHKS and CDR2 YYEKEE (reference sequence). The CDR3 is 16 residues long. CDR3 in amino acids: CASSLSERSSYNEQFF. For the CDR3, the DNA is TGTGCCAGCAGCCTGTCGGAGCGATCGTCCTACAATGAGCAGTTCTTC.

This clonotype was seen only a few times. In DNA, the CDR3 is TGTGCCAGCAAAAAGGACGGCGTGAACACTGAAGCTTTCTTT. Translating gives CASKKDGVNTEAFF. The rearrangement uses TRBV6-2 or TRBV6-3 and TRBJ1-1, with D unclear. This CDR3 is built from 14 residues. Between the trimmed V and J ends, which lost 7 bases and 0 bases, there was a span of 12 bases. Germline-derived CDR1 and CDR2 are MNHEY and SVGEGT.

The chain has TRBV18 and TRBJ2-4; D unclear. This CDR3 is 15 amino acids long. With 3 bases removed from V and 0 bases from J, the gap between germline ends came to 9 bases. Germline V gene sequence: CDR1 KGHSH, CDR2 LQKENI. CDR3 sequence: CASSPTTTAKNIQYF. DNA of the CDR3: TGTGCCAGCTCACCGACCACAACAGCCAAAAACATTCAGTACTTC.

This chain links TRBV19 with TRBJ2-3; no firm D call. The germline V gene has CDR1 LNHDA and CDR2 SQIVND (reference sequence). CDR3 length: 17 amino acids. Deletions cut 3 bases from V and 2 bases from J, with 18 bases between. CDR3 sequence reads: CASSIFVSTDPTDTQYF. The CDR3 nucleotides are TGTGCCAGTAGTATTTTTGTGTCGACGGACCCCACAGATACGCAGTATTTT.

The rearrangement links TRBV2 to TRBJ1-1, with a possible D match to TRBD1 (6 bases). V was shortened by 6 bases and J by 2 bases, with 22 bases between the two germline ends. This CDR3 comprises 17 residues. Looked up from germline, CDR1 is SNHLY and CDR2 is FYNNEI. DNA of the CDR3: TGTGCCAGCAGCGAACTTCCTAGGGCGGGGGGCAACACTGAAGCTTTCTTT. Translating it yields CASSELPRAGGNTEAFF.

The gene calls are TRBV5-1 and TRBJ2-1; D not certain. The V gene lost 5 bases and the J gene lost 0 bases, with 9 bases spanning the gap. The CDR3 loop spans 14 amino acids. Germline assignment: CDR1 SGHRS and CDR2 YFSETQ. In DNA, the CDR3 is TGCGCCAGCAGAGAACAGAGCTCCTACAATGAGCAGTTCTTC. This translates into CASREQSSYNEQFF.

This clonotype was counted a few times. The chain has TRBV9 and TRBJ2-1; 8 positions match TRBD2. This CDR3 is built from 16 residues. Trimming removed 0 bases from V and 0 bases from J; junction bases left unmatched: 2. Per the germline V gene, CDR1 is SGDLS and CDR2 is YYNGEE. Here the CDR3 DNA reads TGTGCCAGCAGCGTAGACGGGGGGGGCTCCTACAATGAGCAGTTCTTC. Protein sequence: CASSVDGGGSYNEQFF.

This clonotype was counted once. The V and J genes are TRBV5-1 and TRBJ1-4; 9 bases align to TRBD1. V was clipped by 0 bases and J by 12 bases; unmatched bases: 18. The CDR3 loop spans 18 amino acids. The germline V gene has CDR1 SGHRS and CDR2 YFSETQ. The CDR3, as DNA: TGCGCCAGCAGCTTGGACCCTTCGGACAGGGGAGGGGAAGAACAACTGTTTTTT. Its protein product is CASSLDPSDRGGEEQLFF.

This clonotype came up a few times. The chain carries TRBV18 and TRBJ2-3, with 10 bases fitting TRBD2. V dropped 1 base and J dropped 1; count of bases not matched to a gene: 5. The V gene's germline CDR1 is KGHSH and CDR2 LQKENI. The CDR3 has 17 residues. CDR3 region: CASSPLAGGGGTDTQYF. The CDR3 region has the DNA TGTGCCAGCTCACCACTAGCGGGAGGAGGAGGCACAGATACGCAGTATTTT.

The chain joins TRBV11-2 to TRBJ2-3; perhaps TRBD2 as D (7 bases). The CDR3 contains 18 residues. Germline CDR1 reads SGHAT; CDR2 reads FQNNGV. The germline V and J ends were trimmed by 7 bases and 2 bases, with 25 bases remaining between them. The CDR3 bases are TGTGCCAGCACCCCCGGGGGGCCTGGAGCGGGGTCCACAGATACGCAGTATTTT. It codes for CASTPGGPGAGSTDTQYF.

This clonotype was counted a few times. The rearrangement links TRBV3-1 to TRBJ2-7, with D tentatively TRBD2 (6 bases). V dropped 4 bases and J dropped 3 bases, with 13 bases sitting between them. CDR3 length: 14 amino acids. Per germline, CDR1 LGHDT and CDR2 YNNKEL (reference sequence). As DNA, the CDR3 is TGTGCCAGCAGCCGGGAGGCTACGAACTACGAGCAGTACTTC. It specifies CASSREATNYEQYF.

The chain uses TRBV24-1 and TRBJ2-5; D call uncertain. The CDR3 length is 14 residues. Germline CDR1 reads KGHDR; CDR2 reads SFDVKD. The V and J ends lost 1 base and 3 bases respectively, with 8 bases between them. CDR3 sequence (DNA): TGTGCCACCAGTGATTTAGGCCGAGAAGAGACCCAGTACTTC. Translation: CATSDLGREETQYF.

The chain couples TRBV7-9 to TRBJ2-3; D may match TRBD1 or TRBD2 (5 bases each). CDR3 length: 13 residues. Germline assignment: CDR1 SEHNR and CDR2 FQNEAQ (reference sequence). The germline V and J ends were trimmed by 6 bases and 8 bases, with 15 bases remaining between them. In nucleotides, the CDR3 is TGTGCCAGCAGAACTGGGGGAGAGGGTACGCAGTATTTT. Translating gives CASRTGGEGTQYF.

The chain combines TRBV27 with TRBJ1-6; no clear D. Trimming pared 4 bases from V and 6 bases from J, leaving 16 bases between. The germline gives CDR1 MNHEY, CDR2 SMNVEV (reference sequence). CDR3 length: 16 residues. Here the CDR3 reads CASSSSRPQTNSPLHF. The CDR3 DNA follows: TGTGCCAGCAGTTCTTCCCGGCCACAAACTAATTCACCCCTCCACTTT.

V is TRBV7-9 and J is TRBJ2-5; maybe TRBD2 (6 bases). The CDR3 is 14 amino acids. Trimming stripped 5 bases from V and 5 bases from J, with 15 bases between. Looked up from germline, CDR1 is SEHNR and CDR2 is FQNEAQ (reference sequence). The CDR3 sequence: CASSPTFGGETQYF. The CDR3 bases are TGTGCCAGCAGCCCGACATTTGGGGGGGAGACCCAGTACTTC.

This chain uses TRBV19 with TRBJ1-2; D unresolved. The germline V gene encodes CDR1 LNHDA and CDR2 SQIVND (reference sequence). Trimming cost V 4 bases and J 3 bases, with 9 bases left between them. This CDR3 has 13 amino acids. The CDR3 protein is CASSTGPDYGYTF. In nucleotides, the CDR3 is TGTGCCAGTAGTACCGGTCCTGACTATGGCTACACCTTC.

The V call is TRBV5-1, the J call TRBJ2-3; 7 nucleotides agree with TRBD1. Trimming at V came to 2 bases and at J to 0 bases, leaving 6 bases not matched to a gene. The germline V gene encodes CDR1 SGHRS and CDR2 YFSETQ. CDR3 size: 16 residues. CDR3 amino acids: CASSLPGTASTDTQYF. In nucleotides, the CDR3 is TGCGCCAGCAGCTTACCCGGGACAGCCAGCACAGATACGCAGTATTTT. The entire variable domain, with the rest obtained from reference TRBV5-1 and TRBJ2-3, is as follows: KAGVTQTPRYLIKTRGQQVTLSCSPISGHRSVSWYQQTPGQGLQFLFEYFSETQRNKGNFPGRFSGRQFSNSRSEMNVSTLELGDSALYLCASSLPGTASTDTQYFGPGTRLTVL.

This clonotype has at least ten counts. V and J are TRBV20-1 and TRBJ2-7; D is ambiguous. CDR3 size: 14 residues. The V end was cut by 0 bases, the J end by 1 base, with 10 bases between. CDR1 is DFQATT, CDR2 SNEGSKA, per germline (reference sequence). CDR3 residues: CSARDRPSSYEQYF. The DNA of the CDR3 is TGCAGTGCTAGAGACAGGCCCAGTTCCTACGAGCAGTACTTC.

The gene calls are TRBV5-1 and TRBJ2-1; no firm D call. The ends were cut back, 5 bases at V and 8 bases at J, with 17 bases in the middle. The CDR3 has 14 amino acids. Germline V gene lookup returns CDR1 SGHRS and CDR2 YFSETQ. The CDR3 nucleotides are TGCGCCAGCAGGACAAATCTTCTGTGGGATGAGCAGTTCTTC. It is translated as CASRTNLLWDEQFF. The full variable domain, with the rest looked up from reference TRBV5-1 and TRBJ2-1, is KAGVTQTPRYLIKTRGQQVTLSCSPISGHRSVSWYQQTPGQGLQFLFEYFSETQRNKGNFPGRFSGRQFSNSRSEMNVSTLELGDSALYLCASRTNLLWDEQFFGPGTRLTVL.

This clonotype was seen just once. The CDR3 DNA follows: TGTGCCAGCAGCCAAGTGAAGGCTTTTGAGACCCAGTACTTC. As protein: CASSQVKAFETQYF. The J gene is TRBJ2-5, the V gene TRBV3-1; D gene ambiguous. The CDR3 consists of 14 residues. Germline CDR1 and CDR2: LGHDT and YNNKEL (reference sequence). Trimming took off 1 base at V and 5 bases at J, with 11 bases between the two ends.

The rearrangement uses TRBV11-1 and TRBJ2-3; no firm D call. The germline gives CDR1 SGHAT, CDR2 FQDESV (reference sequence). With 4 bases removed from V and 2 bases from J, the gap between germline ends came to 19 bases. The CDR3 is made up of 17 amino acids. Here the CDR3 reads CASSSRPDYLNTDTQYF. The CDR3 DNA sequence: TGTGCCAGCAGCTCTCGACCCGATTACCTCAACACAGATACGCAGTATTTT.

The sample holds a few counts of this clonotype. The chain carries TRBV10-3 and TRBJ2-7; unclear D gene. The CDR3 totals 11 residues. V shed 6 bases and J shed 3 bases, with 6 bases lying between them. Looked up from germline, CDR1 is ENHRY and CDR2 is SYGVKD. The CDR3 sequence is CAIRSNYEQYF. The CDR3 nucleotides read TGTGCCATCAGGAGCAACTACGAGCAGTACTTC.

This clonotype came up a few times. V usage is TRBV12-3 or TRBV12-4 and J usage is TRBJ1-5, with D perhaps TRBD1 (6 bases). V lost 5 bases and J lost 0, with 29 bases in between. This CDR3 is 21 amino acids long. The CDR3 DNA reads TGTGCCAGCAGTAAACTAGCACAGGGACGGCCGAATGGAAATAGCAATCAGCCCCAGCATTTT. Protein sequence: CASSKLAQGRPNGNSNQPQHF.

This clonotype was found a few times. DNA for the CDR3: TGCAGCGTTGGAACAGCGCTTTACTATGGCTACACCTTC. As protein: CSVGTALYYGYTF. The V and J genes are TRBV29-1 and TRBJ1-2; D not resolved. V was clipped by 4 bases and J by 3 bases, with 12 bases between them. Germline CDR1 and CDR2: SQVTM and ANQGSEA. This CDR3 is 13 amino acids long.